What follows describes a single T cell receptor (beta chain). Its antigen is undetermined. This record belongs to a study of blood T cells in healthy people across ages. The CDR3 is 13 amino acids. Germline V CDR1 and CDR2: SNHLY, FYNNEI. V was cut by 1 base and J by 5 bases, with 8 bases left in between. Overall study findings and caveats: A roughly linear fall in TCR beta diversity per million T cells was seen with increasing age. Donors of long life had a larger count of naive CD4+ cells and greater diversity than aged donors.

A second PCR, run for about 7 to 11 cycles, used a sample-barcoded 5' primer plus a J-beta primer mix. Every cDNA molecule bore a tag from a template-switch adaptor containing 12 random nucleotides. TCRdb reprocessed the 5' RACE reads via MiXCR and lists one record per CDR3 protein. The sample lists around 690,000 distinct CDR3 sequences, 58% occurring once. Caucasian, healthy and from Russia, the donors were aged between about 6 and 90. The genes are TRBV2 and TRBJ2-5; no definite D call. The sequenced sample consisted of blood. The TCR originated in a man aged 55 to 70 in good health. The DNA for the CDR3 is TGTGCCAGCAGTGAAGATCTGGCGGAGACCCAGTACTTC. The encoded protein is CASSEDLAETQYF.